The sample holds a few counts of the clone carrying this TCR beta chain. The entry originates in a study of cytomegalovirus exposure and HLA in healthy donors. A multiplex PCR was run with 60 Vbeta primers and 13 Jbeta primers. This table comes from immunoSEQ multiplex PCR, and its TCRdb copy is limited to in-frame clones, with some not included. The sample includes tens of thousands of clones, more than 60% of them seen just once. V lost 2 bases, J lost 0 bases, and 9 bases lay in between. This CDR3 has 14 amino acids. Germline CDR1 SGHNT, CDR2 YYREEE (reference sequence). Sequenced material: PBMCs. The origin of this receptor is a male donor in good health and CMV-seropositive. The chain couples TRBV5-4 to TRBJ2-7; D is possibly TRBD2 (6 bases). The CDR3, as DNA: TGTGCCAGCAGCTTAGGACTAAGCTCCTACGAGCAGTACTTC. Translated, it gives CASSLGLSSYEQYF.